These 2 T cell receptor beta chains share one sample of origin, sequenced in a study of shared clonotypes between healthy human individuals. CD45RO-negative cells were positively selected for CCR7, leaving out terminally differentiated effector memory CD45RA+ cells. The data were produced by immunoSEQ multiplex PCR, yet TCRdb's version contains in-frame clones alone and is incomplete. This sample has roughly 600,000 clones; 95% to 98% occur once, and the top ten carry roughly 0.29%. The sequencing input was naive CD8+ T cells sorted from blood. Receptor source: a man aged 25-45 years in good health.

Details on this clone: Compared with germline, one end of the junction differs, possibly owing to a read error. The rearrangement joins TRBV7-7 to TRBJ1-1, with D hard to call. This CDR3 is 14 amino acids long. In germline, CDR1 is SSHAT, CDR2 FNYEAQ (reference sequence). CDR3 in DNA: TGTGCTAGCAGCCCCTTTTCAGGGAACACTGAAGCTTTCTTT. As protein: CASSPFSGNTEAFF. Variable domain in full (rest from reference TRBV7-7 and TRBJ1-1): GAGVSQSPRYKVTKRGQDVTLRCDPISSHATLYWYQQALGQGPEFLTYFNYEAQPDKSGLPSDRFSAERPEGSISTLTIQRTEQRDSAMYRCASSPFSGNTEAFFGQGTRLTVV.

V gene TRBV15 combines with J gene TRBJ2-5, with 10 bases lining up with TRBD2. The junction had 10 bases not matched to a gene; V was cut back by 1 base and J by 5 bases. The CDR3 runs to 17 residues. The germline V gene encodes CDR1 LNHNV and CDR2 YYDKDF (reference sequence). CDR3 loop: CATSRGEAGGPLETQYF. In DNA, the CDR3 is TGTGCCACCAGCAGAGGTGAAGCGGGAGGGCCCTTGGAGACCCAGTACTTC.